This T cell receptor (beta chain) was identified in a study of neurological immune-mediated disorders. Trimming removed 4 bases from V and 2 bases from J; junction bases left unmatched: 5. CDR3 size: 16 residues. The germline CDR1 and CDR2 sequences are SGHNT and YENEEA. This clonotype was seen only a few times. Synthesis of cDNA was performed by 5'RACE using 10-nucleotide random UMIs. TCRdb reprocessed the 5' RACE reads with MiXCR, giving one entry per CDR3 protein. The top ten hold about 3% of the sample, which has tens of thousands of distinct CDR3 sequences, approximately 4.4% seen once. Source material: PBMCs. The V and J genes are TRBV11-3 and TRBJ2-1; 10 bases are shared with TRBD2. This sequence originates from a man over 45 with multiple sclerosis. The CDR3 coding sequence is TGTGCCAGCAGCTCGACTAGCGGGCCAACCTACAATGAGCAGTTCTTC. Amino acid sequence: CASSSTSGPTYNEQFF.